This entry concerns a single TCR beta chain. What it binds is unknown. Clinical symptoms, serum thyroxine, TRAb, thyroid ultrasound and orbital computed tomography informed diagnoses. RNA transcripts gave rise to amplified TCR beta CDR3 regions. During a first-round RT-PCR of the TCR CDR3, the HTBI primer set was used. TCRdb used MiXCR to reprocess the multiplex PCR reads, holding one entry per CDR3 protein. The table lists approximately 640,000 distinct CDR3 sequences, 17% of them singletons. The data derive from a study of T cells in Graves' hyperthyroidism and ophthalmopathy. General study points: In the blood, most expanded thyroid clonotypes above 0.001 appeared as well.

The CDR3 loop spans 16 amino acids. V lost 5 bases, J lost 0 bases, and 11 bases lay in between. The receptor was isolated from a man aged 45 to 65 with Graves' hyperthyroidism. The source material was blood. The chain uses TRBV12-3 or TRBV12-4 and TRBJ2-6; the D call may be TRBD1 or TRBD2 (5 bases each). CDR3 region: CASSRGDLSGANVLTF. CDR3 in DNA: TGTGCCAGCAGTCGAGGGGATCTCTCTGGGGCCAACGTCCTGACTTTC.